This is a list of T cell receptor beta chains from one sample in a study of post-analysis software for immune sequencing data. TCRdb analysed the PCR reads with MiXCR anew, one entry per CDR3 protein. The sample yields 700,000 to 800,000 distinct CDR3 sequences, about 32% seen once. The sequencing sample was made of blood. The receptors derive from a girl between 5 and 17 years old with multiple sclerosis. The CDR3 runs from the conserved cysteine through the conserved F or W. Each record gives: clone size, J gene, V gene, D gene, CDR3 DNA, CDR3 protein. The D gene is left open where the match is weak. Size values are once, few and many counts, or a class for expanded clones, and some rows have none.

clone_size: .; j_call: TRBJ1-2; v_call: TRBV4-3; d_call: .; cdr3_nt: TGCGCCAGCAGCCAAGGCCCCCCAGGGGCGAACTATGGCTACACCTTC; cdr3_aa: CASSQGPPGANYGYTF
clone_size: .; j_call: TRBJ2-1; v_call: TRBV29-1; d_call: .; cdr3_nt: TGCAGTGCCCCCGATCGCTACAATGAGCAGTTCTTC; cdr3_aa: CSAPDRYNEQFF
clone_size: .; j_call: TRBJ2-7; v_call: TRBV6-6; d_call: TRBD2; cdr3_nt: TGTGCCAGCAGTCAAAAGACTAGCGGGGACTACGAGCAGTACTTC; cdr3_aa: CASSQKTSGDYEQYF
clone_size: few; j_call: TRBJ2-7; v_call: TRBV20-1; d_call: TRBD2; cdr3_nt: TGCAGTGCTAGAGTTTGGACGGGAGGGCCTTCCTACGAGCAGTACTTC; cdr3_aa: CSARVWTGGPSYEQYF
clone_size: .; j_call: TRBJ2-1; v_call: TRBV15; d_call: .; cdr3_nt: TGTGCCACCAGCAGGGAGAGGCTAAGCTCCCACAATGAGCAGTTCTTC; cdr3_aa: CATSRERLSSHNEQFF
clone_size: .; j_call: TRBJ2-7; v_call: TRBV7-9; d_call: .; cdr3_nt: TGTGCCAGCAGGGTTACAGACAGCTCCTACGAGCAGTACTTC; cdr3_aa: CASRVTDSSYEQYF
clone_size: .; j_call: TRBJ2-4; v_call: TRBV4-3; d_call: TRBD2; cdr3_nt: TGCGCCGGCAGCCTGGCACAGACTAGCCTGAACATTCAGTACTTC; cdr3_aa: CAGSLAQTSLNIQYF
clone_size: few; j_call: TRBJ1-1; v_call: TRBV5-1; d_call: .; cdr3_nt: TGCGCCAGCAGCCCGGACAGCCCGGTTAGTACTGAAGCTTTCTTT; cdr3_aa: CASSPDSPVSTEAFF
clone_size: .; j_call: TRBJ1-5; v_call: TRBV6-6; d_call: .; cdr3_nt: TGTGCCAGCAGTTACTCGGGGGGGGAGATGGGCAATCAGCCCCAGCATTTT; cdr3_aa: CASSYSGGEMGNQPQHF
clone_size: few; j_call: TRBJ1-1; v_call: TRBV6-4; d_call: .; cdr3_nt: TGTGCCAGCAGTGACTCGTTGGGGACTGAAGCTTTCTTT; cdr3_aa: CASSDSLGTEAFF
clone_size: few; j_call: TRBJ1-1; v_call: TRBV7-9; d_call: .; cdr3_nt: TGTGCCAGCAGCTGGCCCAGACAGAACACTGAAGCTTTCTTT; cdr3_aa: CASSWPRQNTEAFF
clone_size: .; j_call: TRBJ1-2; v_call: TRBV29-1; d_call: .; cdr3_nt: TGCAGCGTTGAGGGCAGGGGCCCAAAGTGGGGCTACACCTTC; cdr3_aa: CSVEGRGPKWGYTF
clone_size: few; j_call: TRBJ1-2; v_call: TRBV29-1; d_call: .; cdr3_nt: TGCAGCGTTGGGGACGGGAACTATGGCTACACCTTC; cdr3_aa: CSVGDGNYGYTF
clone_size: .; j_call: TRBJ2-6; v_call: TRBV12-3/TRBV12-4; d_call: TRBD1; cdr3_nt: TGTGCCAGCACCGCCGACAGGGGCCGACCCGGGGCCAACGTCCGGACTTTC; cdr3_aa: CASTADRGRPGANVRTF
clone_size: few; j_call: TRBJ2-7; v_call: TRBV29-1; d_call: TRBD2; cdr3_nt: TGCAGCGTAAAGGGACTAGCGGGAGTGGCCGAGCAGTACTTC; cdr3_aa: CSVKGLAGVAEQYF
clone_size: .; j_call: TRBJ1-5; v_call: TRBV20-1; d_call: .; cdr3_nt: TGCAGTGCTAGTATTACCAATCAGCCCCAGCATTTT; cdr3_aa: CSASITNQPQHF
clone_size: .; j_call: TRBJ2-7; v_call: TRBV7-9; d_call: TRBD1; cdr3_nt: TGTGCCAGCAGCCGAGAGGGACAGACTTACGAGCAGTACTTC; cdr3_aa: CASSREGQTYEQYF
clone_size: few; j_call: TRBJ2-7; v_call: TRBV28; d_call: TRBD2; cdr3_nt: TGTGCCAGCAGTTTTCACTACTGGGAGGGAAGGTCCTACGAGCAGTACTTC; cdr3_aa: CASSFHYWEGRSYEQYF
clone_size: .; j_call: TRBJ2-1; v_call: TRBV20-1; d_call: .; cdr3_nt: TGCAGTGGTAACGAGAGCCCCTACAATGAGCAGTTCTTC; cdr3_aa: CSGNESPYNEQFF
clone_size: .; j_call: TRBJ1-2; v_call: TRBV7-2; d_call: .; cdr3_nt: TGTGCCAGCAGCTCTGTGGCGGGAGTGGACTATGGCTACACCTTC; cdr3_aa: CASSSVAGVDYGYTF
clone_size: .; j_call: TRBJ1-1; v_call: TRBV2; d_call: .; cdr3_nt: TGTGCCAGCAGTGGAAGAGACCAAGCTTTCTTT; cdr3_aa: CASSGRDQAFF
clone_size: .; j_call: TRBJ2-4; v_call: TRBV12-3/TRBV12-4; d_call: TRBD2; cdr3_nt: TGTGCCAGCAGCAGGACTAGCGGGAGTACTCCTCAGTACTTC; cdr3_aa: CASSRTSGSTPQYF
clone_size: few; j_call: TRBJ2-1; v_call: TRBV10-3; d_call: .; cdr3_nt: TGTGCCACGCGGGGCCCCACCGATGAGCAGTTCTTC; cdr3_aa: CATRGPTDEQFF
clone_size: many; j_call: TRBJ1-2; v_call: TRBV6-5; d_call: .; cdr3_nt: TGTGCCAGCAGTTACTCGGAGACATATGGCTACACCTTC; cdr3_aa: CASSYSETYGYTF
clone_size: few; j_call: TRBJ1-5; v_call: TRBV7-8; d_call: .; cdr3_nt: TGTGCCAGCAGCGCCCAGGGGAATCAGCCCCAGCATTTT; cdr3_aa: CASSAQGNQPQHF
clone_size: few; j_call: TRBJ2-5; v_call: TRBV20-1; d_call: TRBD2; cdr3_nt: TGCAGTGCTAGAGAGGGTAGCGGGAGGATCCAAGAGACCCAGTACTTC; cdr3_aa: CSAREGSGRIQETQYF
clone_size: .; j_call: TRBJ2-3; v_call: TRBV10-3; d_call: TRBD1; cdr3_nt: TGTGCCATCAGTGGGGCTCGGACAGGGCGGGCAGATACGCAGTATTTT; cdr3_aa: CAISGARTGRADTQYF
clone_size: .; j_call: TRBJ1-1; v_call: TRBV15; d_call: .; cdr3_nt: TGTGCCACCAGCAGGAACAGGTACACTGAAGCTTTCTTT; cdr3_aa: CATSRNRYTEAFF
clone_size: many; j_call: TRBJ2-1; v_call: TRBV6-6; d_call: TRBD2; cdr3_nt: TGTGCCAGCATGCGGGAGCTCTACAATGAGCAGTTCTTC; cdr3_aa: CASMRELYNEQFF
clone_size: .; j_call: TRBJ1-4; v_call: TRBV5-8; d_call: .; cdr3_nt: TGTGCCAGCAGCTTACCGGACAAACTACGAGAAACTAATGAAAAACTGTTTTTT; cdr3_aa: CASSLPDKLRETNEKLFF
clone_size: .; j_call: TRBJ2-5; v_call: TRBV5-1; d_call: .; cdr3_nt: TGCGCCAGAAGATTCCCGGGACAAGAACTGACCTACGGGCAGTACTTC; cdr3_aa: CARRFPGQELTYGQYF
clone_size: .; j_call: TRBJ2-3; v_call: TRBV20-1; d_call: TRBD1; cdr3_nt: TGCAGTGCTCAAATGACAGGGATTTTCACAGATACGCAGTATTTT; cdr3_aa: CSAQMTGIFTDTQYF